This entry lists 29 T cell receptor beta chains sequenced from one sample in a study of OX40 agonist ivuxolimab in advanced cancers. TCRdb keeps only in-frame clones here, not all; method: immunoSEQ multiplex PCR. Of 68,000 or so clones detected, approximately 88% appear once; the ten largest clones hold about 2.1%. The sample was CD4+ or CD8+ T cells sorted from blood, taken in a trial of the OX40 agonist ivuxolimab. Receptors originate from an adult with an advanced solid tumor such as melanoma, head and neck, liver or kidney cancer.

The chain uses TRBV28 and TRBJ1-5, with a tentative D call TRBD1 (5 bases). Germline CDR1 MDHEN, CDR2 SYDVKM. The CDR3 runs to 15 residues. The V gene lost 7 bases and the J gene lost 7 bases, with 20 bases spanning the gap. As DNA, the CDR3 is TGTGCCAGCATTACCCGTCCAGGGTTCGGACAGCCCCAGCATTTT. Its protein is CASITRPGFGQPQHF.

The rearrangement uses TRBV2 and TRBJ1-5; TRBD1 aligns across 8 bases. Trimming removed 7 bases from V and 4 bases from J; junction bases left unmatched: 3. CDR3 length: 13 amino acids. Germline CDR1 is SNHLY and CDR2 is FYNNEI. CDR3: CASNGQGNQPQHF. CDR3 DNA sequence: TGTGCCAGCAACGGACAGGGTAATCAGCCCCAGCATTTT.

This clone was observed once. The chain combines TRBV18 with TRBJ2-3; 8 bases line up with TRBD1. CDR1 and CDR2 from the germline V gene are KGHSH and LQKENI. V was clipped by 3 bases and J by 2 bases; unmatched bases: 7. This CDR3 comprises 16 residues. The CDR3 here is CASSPGQGIYTDTQYF. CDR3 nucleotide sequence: TGTGCCAGCTCACCTGGACAGGGTATTTACACAGATACGCAGTATTTT. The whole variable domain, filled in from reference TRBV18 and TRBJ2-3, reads NAGVMQNPRHLVRRRGQEARLRCSPMKGHSHVYWYRQLPEEGLKFMVYLQKENIIDESGMPKERFSAEFPKEGPSILRIQQVVRGDSAAYFCASSPGQGIYTDTQYFGPGTRLTVL.

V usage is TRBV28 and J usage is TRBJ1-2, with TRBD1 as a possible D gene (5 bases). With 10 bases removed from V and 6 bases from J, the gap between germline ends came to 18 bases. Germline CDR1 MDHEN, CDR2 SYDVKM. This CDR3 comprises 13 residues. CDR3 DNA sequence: TGTGCCATCACCCTGGGGAAGGGGCATGGCTACACCTTC. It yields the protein CAITLGKGHGYTF.

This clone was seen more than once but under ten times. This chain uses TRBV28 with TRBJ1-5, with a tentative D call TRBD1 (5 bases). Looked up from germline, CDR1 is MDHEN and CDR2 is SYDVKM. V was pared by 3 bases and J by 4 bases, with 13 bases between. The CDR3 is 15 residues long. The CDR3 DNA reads TGTGCCAGCAGTTTGGGAGGGGTTTGGAATCAGCCCCAGCATTTT. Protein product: CASSLGGVWNQPQHF. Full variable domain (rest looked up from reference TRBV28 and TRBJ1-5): DVKVTQSSRYLVKRTGEKVFLECVQDMDHENMFWYRQDPGLGLRLIYFSYDVKMKEKGDIPEGYSVSREKKERFSLILESASTNQTSMYLCASSLGGVWNQPQHFGDGTRLSIL.

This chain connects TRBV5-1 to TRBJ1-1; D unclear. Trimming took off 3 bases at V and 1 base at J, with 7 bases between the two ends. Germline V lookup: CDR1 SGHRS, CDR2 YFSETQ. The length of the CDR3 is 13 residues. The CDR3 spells CASSYDGNTEAFF. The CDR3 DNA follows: TGCGCCAGCAGCTACGACGGGAACACTGAAGCTTTCTTT.

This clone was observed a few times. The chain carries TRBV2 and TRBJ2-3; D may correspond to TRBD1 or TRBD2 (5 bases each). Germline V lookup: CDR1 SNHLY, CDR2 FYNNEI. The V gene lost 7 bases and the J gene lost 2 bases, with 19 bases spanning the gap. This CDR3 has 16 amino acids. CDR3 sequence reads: CASTRAGIGNTDTQYF. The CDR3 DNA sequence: TGTGCCAGCACCCGAGCAGGGATCGGGAACACAGATACGCAGTATTTT. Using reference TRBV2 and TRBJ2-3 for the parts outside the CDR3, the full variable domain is EPEVTQTPSHQVTQMGQEVILRCVPISNHLYFYWYRQILGQKVEFLVSFYNNEISEKSEIFDDQFSVERPDGSNFTLKIRSTKLEDSAMYFCASTRAGIGNTDTQYFGPGTRLTVL.

The CDR3 here is CASILPGQGFIEQYF. DNA of the CDR3: TGTGCCAGCATTCTACCGGGACAGGGATTTATCGAGCAGTACTTC. The gene calls are TRBV5-8 and TRBJ2-7, with 9 nucleotides matching TRBD1. This CDR3 region has 15 residues. The germline V gene encodes CDR1 SGHTS and CDR2 YDEGEE. After removal of 6 bases from V and 6 bases from J, the junction contained 13 bases not matched to a gene.

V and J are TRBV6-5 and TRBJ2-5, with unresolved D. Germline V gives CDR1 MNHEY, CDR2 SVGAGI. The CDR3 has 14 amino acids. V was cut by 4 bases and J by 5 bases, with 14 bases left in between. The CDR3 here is CASSSLVRRETQYF. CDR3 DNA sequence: TGTGCCAGCAGTTCCCTAGTCCGGCGGGAGACCCAGTACTTC.

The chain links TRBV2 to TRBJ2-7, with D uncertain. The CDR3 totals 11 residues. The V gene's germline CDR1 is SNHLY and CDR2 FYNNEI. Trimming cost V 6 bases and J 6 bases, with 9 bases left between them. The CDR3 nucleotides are TGTGCCAGCAGGGGTGCTAGCGAGCAGTACTTC. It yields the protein CASRGASEQYF. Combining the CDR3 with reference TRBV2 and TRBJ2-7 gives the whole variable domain EPEVTQTPSHQVTQMGQEVILRCVPISNHLYFYWYRQILGQKVEFLVSFYNNEISEKSEIFDDQFSVERPDGSNFTLKIRSTKLEDSAMYFCASRGASEQYFGPGTRLTVT.

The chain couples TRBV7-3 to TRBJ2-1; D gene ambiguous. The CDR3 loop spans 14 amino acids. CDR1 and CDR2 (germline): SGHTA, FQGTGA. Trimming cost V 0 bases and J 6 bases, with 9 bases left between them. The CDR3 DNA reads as TGTGCCAGCAGCTTAACCGATGGGCCCAATGAGCAGTTCTTC. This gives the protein CASSLTDGPNEQFF.

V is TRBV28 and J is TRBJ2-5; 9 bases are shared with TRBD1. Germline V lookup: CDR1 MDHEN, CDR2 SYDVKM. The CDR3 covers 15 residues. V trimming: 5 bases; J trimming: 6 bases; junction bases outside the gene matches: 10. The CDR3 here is CASSRGDRAIKTQYF. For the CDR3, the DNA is TGTGCCAGCAGTCGAGGGGACAGGGCAATTAAGACCCAGTACTTC. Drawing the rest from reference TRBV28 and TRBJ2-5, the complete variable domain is DVKVTQSSRYLVKRTGEKVFLECVQDMDHENMFWYRQDPGLGLRLIYFSYDVKMKEKGDIPEGYSVSREKKERFSLILESASTNQTSMYLCASSRGDRAIKTQYFGPGTRLLVL.

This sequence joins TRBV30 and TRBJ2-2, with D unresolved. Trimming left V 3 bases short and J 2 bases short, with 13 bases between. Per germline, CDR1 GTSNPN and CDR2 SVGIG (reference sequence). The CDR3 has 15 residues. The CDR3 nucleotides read TGTGCCTGGAGCGCTATTGACGGTAACACCGGGGAGCTGTTTTTT. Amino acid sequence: CAWSAIDGNTGELFF.

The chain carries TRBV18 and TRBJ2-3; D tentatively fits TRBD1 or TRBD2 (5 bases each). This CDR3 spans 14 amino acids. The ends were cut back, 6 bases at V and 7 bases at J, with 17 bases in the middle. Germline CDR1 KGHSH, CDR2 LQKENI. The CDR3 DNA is TGTGCCAGCTCCCCTGACTGGGACGTGTATACGCAGTATTTT. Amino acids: CASSPDWDVYTQYF.

CDR3 sequence: CASSLFGGKTYNEQFF. CDR3 in DNA: TGTGCCAGCAGTTTATTCGGCGGGAAAACCTACAATGAGCAGTTCTTC. V usage is TRBV28 and J usage is TRBJ2-1, with D maybe TRBD2 (6 bases). Trimming shortened V by 1 base and J by 2 bases, and 12 bases separated the two germline ends. This CDR3 is 16 amino acids long. Germline CDR1 MDHEN, CDR2 SYDVKM.

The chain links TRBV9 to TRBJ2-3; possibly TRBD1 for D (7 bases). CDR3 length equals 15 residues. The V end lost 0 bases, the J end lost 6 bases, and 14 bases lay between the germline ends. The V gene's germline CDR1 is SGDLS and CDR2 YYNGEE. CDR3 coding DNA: TGTGCCAGCAGCGTAGCTTCCCAGGGGGGCGATACGCAGTATTTT. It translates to CASSVASQGGDTQYF.

CDR3 nucleotides: TGCGCCAGCAGCCTTATGGACGGGGGAGAGACCCAGTACTTC. Protein: CASSLMDGGETQYF. The chain joins TRBV4-3 to TRBJ2-5; possibly TRBD2 for D (6 bases). V lost 4 bases to trimming and J lost 4 bases, with 13 bases between them. The CDR3 contains 14 residues. Germline V gene data show CDR1 as LGHNA and CDR2 as YSLEER.

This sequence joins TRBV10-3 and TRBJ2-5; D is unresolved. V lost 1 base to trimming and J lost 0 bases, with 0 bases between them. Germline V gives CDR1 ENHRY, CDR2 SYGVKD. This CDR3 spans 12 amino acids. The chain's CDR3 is CAISEYQETQYF. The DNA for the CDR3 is TGTGCCATCAGTGAGTACCAAGAGACCCAGTACTTC.

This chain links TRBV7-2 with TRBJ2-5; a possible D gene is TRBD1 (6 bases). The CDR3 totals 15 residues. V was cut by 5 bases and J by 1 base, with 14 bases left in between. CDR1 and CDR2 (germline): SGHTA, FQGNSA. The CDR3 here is CASSRSTGGQETQYF. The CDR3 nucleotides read TGTGCCAGCAGCCGATCGACAGGCGGCCAAGAGACCCAGTACTTC.

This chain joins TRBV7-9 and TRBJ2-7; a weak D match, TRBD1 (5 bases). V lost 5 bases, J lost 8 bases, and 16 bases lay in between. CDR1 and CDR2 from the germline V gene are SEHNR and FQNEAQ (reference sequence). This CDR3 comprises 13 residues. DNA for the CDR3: TGTGCCAGCAGCCTAAGGGGTCGAGTAAAGCAGTACTTC. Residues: CASSLRGRVKQYF.

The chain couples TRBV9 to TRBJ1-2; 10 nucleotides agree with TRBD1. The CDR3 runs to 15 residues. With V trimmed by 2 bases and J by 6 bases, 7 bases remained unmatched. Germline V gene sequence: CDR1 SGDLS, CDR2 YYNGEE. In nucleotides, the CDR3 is TGTGCCAGCAGCGTGACCGGACAGGGGGGGAATGGCTACACCTTC. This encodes CASSVTGQGGNGYTF.

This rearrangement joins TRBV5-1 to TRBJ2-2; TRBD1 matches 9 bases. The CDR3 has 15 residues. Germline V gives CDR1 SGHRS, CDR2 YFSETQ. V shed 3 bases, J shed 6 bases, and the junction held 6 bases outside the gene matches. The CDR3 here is CASSWGQGQAGELFF. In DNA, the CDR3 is TGCGCCAGCAGCTGGGGACAGGGTCAGGCCGGGGAGCTGTTTTTT.

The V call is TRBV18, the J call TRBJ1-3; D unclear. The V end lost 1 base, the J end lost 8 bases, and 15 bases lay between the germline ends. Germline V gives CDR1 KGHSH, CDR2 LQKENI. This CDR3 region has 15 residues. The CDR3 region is CASSPRGAAADTIYF. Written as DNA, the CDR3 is TGTGCCAGCTCACCACGCGGAGCGGCGGCGGACACCATATATTTT.

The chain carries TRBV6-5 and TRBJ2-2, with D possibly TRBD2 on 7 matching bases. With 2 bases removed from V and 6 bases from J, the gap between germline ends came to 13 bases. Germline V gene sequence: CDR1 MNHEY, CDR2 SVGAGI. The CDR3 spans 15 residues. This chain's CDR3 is CASSYEQGGPGELFF. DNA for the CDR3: TGTGCCAGCAGTTACGAACAGGGAGGGCCCGGGGAGCTGTTTTTT.

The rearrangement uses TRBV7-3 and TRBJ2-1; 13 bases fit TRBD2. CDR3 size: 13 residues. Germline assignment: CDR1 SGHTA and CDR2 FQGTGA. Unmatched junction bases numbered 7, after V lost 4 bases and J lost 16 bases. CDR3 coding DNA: TGTGCCAGCAGCTCCGGACTAGCGGGGGCCCTATTCTTC. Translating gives CASSSGLAGALFF.

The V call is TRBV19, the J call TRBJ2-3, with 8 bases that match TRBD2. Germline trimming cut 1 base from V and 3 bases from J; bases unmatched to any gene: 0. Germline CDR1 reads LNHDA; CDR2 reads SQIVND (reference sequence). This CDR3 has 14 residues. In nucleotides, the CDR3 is TGTGCCAGTAGTATAGCGGGAGGGACAGATACGCAGTATTTT. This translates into CASSIAGGTDTQYF.

The CDR3 spells CAGRDRGGPTGELFF. In DNA, the CDR3 is TGTGCCGGCCGAGACAGGGGGGGGCCCACCGGGGAGCTGTTTTTT. The chain is built from TRBV6-1 and TRBJ2-2; 9 nucleotides match TRBD1. CDR1 MNHNS and CDR2 SASEGT come from the germline V gene. The CDR3 covers 15 residues. With V trimmed by 11 bases and J by 4 bases, 11 bases remained unmatched.

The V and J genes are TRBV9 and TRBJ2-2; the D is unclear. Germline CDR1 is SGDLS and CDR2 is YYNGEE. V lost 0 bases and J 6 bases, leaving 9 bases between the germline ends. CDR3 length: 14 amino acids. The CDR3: CASSVGGVAGELFF. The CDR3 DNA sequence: TGTGCCAGCAGCGTAGGAGGTGTGGCCGGGGAGCTGTTTTTT.

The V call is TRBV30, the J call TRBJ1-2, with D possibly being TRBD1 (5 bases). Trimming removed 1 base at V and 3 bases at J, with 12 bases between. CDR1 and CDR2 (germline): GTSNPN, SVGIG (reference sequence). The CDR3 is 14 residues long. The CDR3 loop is CAWSELREDYGYTF. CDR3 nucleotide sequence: TGTGCCTGGAGTGAACTCAGGGAAGACTATGGCTACACCTTC.